The next 15 T cell receptor beta chains were all read from a single sample in a study of PD-1 blockade in classical Hodgkin lymphoma (dated by TCRdb to 2020 to 2021). Library method: the immunoSEQ multiplex PCR assay. TCRdb retrieved this table from immuneACCESS and kept in-frame rearrangements only. Not all clones are present; in checked studies, unresolved V genes account for under half, and no reason is known for the remainder. Recorded for this sample are 39,000 or so clones; about 86% of them occurred a single time. The ten largest make up just over 5.5% of the sample. The time point label of this sample denotes: cycle 2 day 1 (C2D1) of nivolumab. Every trial patient had relapsed following autologous stem cell transplantation, and prior brentuximab vedotin exposure was what differed among cohorts A, B and C. The sample was peripheral blood mononuclear cells (PBMCs), taken before the second cycle of nivolumab. The receptors stem from a human donor with classical Hodgkin lymphoma.

The chain has TRBV2 and TRBJ2-7; tentative D call: TRBD1 (6 bases). V was trimmed by 6 bases and J by 3 bases, leaving 9 bases between them. This CDR3 contains 12 residues. Germline CDR1 and CDR2: SNHLY and FYNNEI. The CDR3 spells CASSIQGYEQYF. The CDR3 nucleotides read TGTGCCAGCAGCATACAGGGCTACGAGCAGTACTTC.

There are a few counts of this clone. The chain carries TRBV29-1 and TRBJ2-2; 8 positions agree with TRBD1. After removal of 4 bases from V and 4 bases from J, the junction contained 2 bases not matched to a gene. Germline lookup yields CDR1 SQVTM and CDR2 ANQGSEA. CDR3 length equals 13 residues. The CDR3 sequence is CSVVQGGTGELFF. CDR3 in DNA: TGCAGCGTTGTACAGGGGGGCACCGGGGAGCTGTTTTTT.

The chain uses TRBV10-2 and TRBJ2-7; 8 bases are shared with TRBD2. V trimming: 5 bases; J trimming: 3 bases; junction bases outside the gene matches: 9. The CDR3 sequence is 15 residues long. Germline values: CDR1 WSHSY, CDR2 SAAADI. This chain's CDR3 is CASSRSGTSDYEQYF. CDR3 sequence (DNA): TGCGCCAGCAGTAGGTCCGGGACTAGTGACTACGAGCAGTACTTC.

This clone was detected once. The rearrangement joins TRBV5-1 to TRBJ2-3; 7 nucleotides line up with TRBD1. CDR1 is SGHRS, CDR2 YFSETQ, per germline. The CDR3 is 15 residues long. J was trimmed by 0 bases and V by 2 bases; bases with no gene match: 3. CDR3 residues: CASSFAGGSTDTQYF. CDR3 nucleotide sequence: TGCGCCAGCAGCTTCGCAGGGGGTAGCACAGATACGCAGTATTTT.

The CDR3 DNA reads TGTGCCAGCAGCTTGTCGGGACAGGCCTACGAGCAGTACTTC. This sequence encodes CASSLSGQAYEQYF. The chain has TRBV7-2 and TRBJ2-7, with TRBD1 identical over 8 bases. The CDR3 totals 14 residues. From germline, CDR1 is SGHTA and CDR2 FQGNSA. V lost 3 bases to trimming and J lost 2 bases; unmatched junction nucleotides: 3.

V gene TRBV7-2 combines with J gene TRBJ2-7; D is ambiguous. CDR1 is SGHTA, CDR2 FQGNSA, per germline. The CDR3 covers 12 residues. Between the trimmed V and J ends, which lost 5 bases and 7 bases, there was a span of 12 bases. CDR3 coding DNA: TGTGCCAGCAGCCCCCCTAGGAAGGAGCAGTACTTC. It is translated as CASSPPRKEQYF.

This chain joins TRBV9 and TRBJ2-3; 12 positions match TRBD2. Germline V lookup: CDR1 SGDLS, CDR2 YYNGEE. Trimming cost V 2 bases and J 4 bases; bases outside gene matches: 8. The CDR3 is 17 amino acids. CDR3 bases: TGTGCCAGCAGCGTGACCACTAGCGGGGGGTATCCAGATACGCAGTATTTT. Encoded protein: CASSVTTSGGYPDTQYF.

V gene TRBV27 combines with J gene TRBJ1-5; the match to TRBD1 covers 7 bases. This CDR3 is built from 14 residues. The V segment lost 4 bases and the J segment 3 bases; nucleotides outside the gene matches: 3. Germline V CDR1 and CDR2: MNHEY, SMNVEV (reference sequence). Here the CDR3 DNA reads TGTGCCAGCAGTTACAGGGGTCCCAATCAGCCCCAGCATTTT. It yields the protein CASSYRGPNQPQHF.

The chain has TRBV6-1 and TRBJ2-5; 10 bases are a match to TRBD1. The germline V gene has CDR1 MNHNS and CDR2 SASEGT. V trimming: 7 bases; J trimming: 5 bases; junction bases outside the gene matches: 7. The CDR3 consists of 14 residues. The CDR3 reads CASNDRGLGETQYF. The CDR3 DNA is TGTGCCAGCAATGACAGGGGGCTGGGGGAGACCCAGTACTTC.

This chain links TRBV28 with TRBJ1-1; no definite D call. Trimming left V 2 bases short and J 4 bases short, with 5 bases between. CDR3 size: 12 residues. CDR1 is MDHEN and CDR2 is SYDVKM in the germline V gene. DNA of the CDR3: TGTGCCAGCAGTTTAAGGCCCACTGAAGCTTTCTTT. This codes for CASSLRPTEAFF.

Only a few counts were recorded for this clone. The rearrangement joins TRBV28 to TRBJ1-1; D gene uncertain. V gave up 3 bases and J gave up 1 base, with 6 bases separating them. The CDR3 is made up of 13 amino acids. CDR1 and CDR2 from the germline V gene are MDHEN and SYDVKM. The CDR3 DNA reads as TGTGCCAGCAGTTTGAGTCGGAACACTGAAGCTTTCTTT. Translation gives CASSLSRNTEAFF.

The chain employs TRBV9 and TRBJ2-1; 7 bases align to TRBD1. Germline V gene sequence: CDR1 SGDLS, CDR2 YYNGEE. The CDR3 consists of 12 residues. Germline trimming cut 3 bases from V and 9 bases from J; bases unmatched to any gene: 3. As DNA, the CDR3 is TGTGCCAGCAGCGCCAACAGGGGTGAGCAGTTCTTC. Its protein product is CASSANRGEQFF.

The chain links TRBV28 to TRBJ2-7, with D possibly being TRBD1 (6 bases). From germline, CDR1 is MDHEN and CDR2 SYDVKM. The V gene lost 4 bases and the J gene lost 1 base, with 20 bases spanning the gap. The CDR3 totals 17 residues. CDR3 residues: CASSSTGAGVFSYEQYF. The CDR3 DNA follows: TGTGCCAGCAGTTCAACCGGGGCAGGGGTGTTTTCCTACGAGCAGTACTTC.

The J gene is TRBJ2-1, the V gene TRBV6-4; 8 bases line up with TRBD2. The CDR3 totals 17 residues. Germline V gene sequence: CDR1 MRHNA, CDR2 SNTAGT. V dropped 6 bases and J dropped 0; count of bases not matched to a gene: 10. CDR3 in amino acids: CASRRFPGGSSYNEQFF. CDR3 DNA sequence: TGTGCCAGCAGACGGTTCCCGGGAGGGAGCTCCTACAATGAGCAGTTCTTC.

The chain has TRBV11-2 and TRBJ2-1; 7 bases line up with TRBD2. This CDR3 region has 17 residues. V lost 5 bases and J lost 5; bases outside the gene matches: 15. Looked up from germline, CDR1 is SGHAT and CDR2 is FQNNGV. The CDR3 sequence is CASSPWVGSGVHNEQFF. The CDR3 bases are TGTGCCAGCAGCCCCTGGGTGGGCAGCGGGGTTCACAATGAGCAGTTCTTC.